This T cell receptor beta chain appears in the sequencing data of a study of blood T cell repertoires in COVID-19. Background on the study: PBMCs, B-cell-depleted T cells, or T cells were the source of the cDNA or gDNA that made up the material.

Germline V gives CDR1 MNHEY, CDR2 SVGEGT. Germline trimming cut 0 bases from V and 0 bases from J; bases unmatched to any gene: 16. The CDR3 length is 21 residues. Recruits, aged roughly 18 to 95 years, lived in 25 or so US areas. As originally analysed: Scientists estimated how many nucleated cells there were by amplifying reference gene primers. Clones were sequenced by immunoSEQ multiplex PCR, and TCRdb holds only the in-frame ones, with some missing. V and J calls plus clone size are reproduced from that table; the DNA served to infer D and trimming. The table includes about 300,000 clones, more than 80% detected once.

The V gene is TRBV6-2 or TRBV6-3, the J gene TRBJ1-5, with 8 bases aligning to TRBD1. The source of this sequence is a woman in her twenties or thirties who had recovered from COVID-19. Sequencing was performed on PBMCs or T cells enriched from blood (not recorded which). The CDR3, as DNA: TGTGCCAGCAGTTACTCGCTTTCTCCAGGACAGGGACTTTATAGCAATCAGCCCCAGCATTTT. Translating gives CASSYSLSPGQGLYSNQPQHF.